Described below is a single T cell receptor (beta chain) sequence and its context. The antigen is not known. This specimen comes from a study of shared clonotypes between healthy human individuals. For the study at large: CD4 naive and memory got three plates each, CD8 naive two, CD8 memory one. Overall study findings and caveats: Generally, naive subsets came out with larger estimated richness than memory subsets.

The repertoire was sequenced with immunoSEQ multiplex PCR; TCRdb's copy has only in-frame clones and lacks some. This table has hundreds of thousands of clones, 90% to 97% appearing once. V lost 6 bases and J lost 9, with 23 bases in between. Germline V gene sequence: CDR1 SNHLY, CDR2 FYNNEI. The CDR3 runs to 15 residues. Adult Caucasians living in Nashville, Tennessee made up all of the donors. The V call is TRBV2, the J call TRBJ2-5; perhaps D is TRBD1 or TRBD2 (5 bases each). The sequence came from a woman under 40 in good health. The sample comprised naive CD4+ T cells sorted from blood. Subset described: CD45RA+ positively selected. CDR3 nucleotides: TGTGCCAGCAGAACGCGACTAATTAATGAAGGGGCCCAGTACTTC. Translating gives CASRTRLINEGAQYF.